One sample yielded the 20 T cell receptor beta chains listed below, sequenced in a study of CD8 T cells in ankylosing spondylitis. TCRdb analysed the 5' RACE reads with MiXCR anew, one entry per CDR3 protein. The sample yields approximately 140,000 distinct CDR3 sequences, around 43% seen once. Sample: synovial fluid, either unsorted or a sorted T cell fraction (not recorded which). Receptor source: a male donor with ankylosing spondylitis.

V and J are TRBV7-9 and TRBJ1-1; D gene ambiguous. Trimming shortened V by 6 bases and J by 1 base, and 9 bases separated the two germline ends. The CDR3 is 13 amino acids. Germline V gene lookup returns CDR1 SEHNR and CDR2 FQNEAQ (reference sequence). The CDR3 is CASSPVQNTEAFF. For the CDR3, the DNA is TGTGCCAGCAGTCCTGTGCAGAACACTGAAGCTTTCTTT.

The chain carries TRBV4-2 and TRBJ2-3, with TRBD2 matching over 8 bases. The junction had 11 bases not matched to a gene; V was cut back by 5 bases and J by 4 bases. Germline loops: CDR1 LGHNA, CDR2 YNFKEQ. This CDR3 comprises 16 residues. The CDR3 reads CASSIIGGRRPDTQYF. The DNA of the CDR3 is TGTGCCAGCAGCATTATAGGCGGGAGGCGTCCAGATACGCAGTATTTT.

The chain employs TRBV7-9 and TRBJ2-7; tentative D call: TRBD1 (6 bases). Germline values: CDR1 SEHNR, CDR2 FQNEAQ (reference sequence). With 8 bases removed from V and 0 bases from J, the gap between germline ends came to 8 bases. The CDR3 totals 12 residues. The chain's CDR3 is CASRDNSYEQYF. The CDR3 bases are TGTGCCAGCCGGGACAACTCCTACGAGCAGTACTTC.

J is TRBJ2-1 and V is TRBV7-9; weak D call: TRBD1 (6 bases). CDR1 and CDR2 from the germline V gene are SEHNR and FQNEAQ (reference sequence). Trimming stripped 2 bases from V and 7 bases from J, with 18 bases between. There are 16 residues in the CDR3. The CDR3 region has the DNA TGTGCCAGCAGCTTATGGGGCAGGGGTACGAGGAATGAGCAGTTCTTC. It codes for CASSLWGRGTRNEQFF. The whole variable domain, remainder taken from reference TRBV7-9 and TRBJ2-1, is DTGVSQNPRHKITKRGQNVTFRCDPISEHNRLYWYRQTLGQGPEFLTYFQNEAQLEKSRLLSDRFSAERPKGSFSTLEIQRTEQGDSAMYLCASSLWGRGTRNEQFFGPGTRLTVL.

This clonotype turned up a few times. The chain joins TRBV5-1 to TRBJ1-5; D is uncertain. V shed 5 bases and J shed 5 bases, with 14 bases lying between them. The CDR3 is 14 amino acids. Germline values: CDR1 SGHRS, CDR2 YFSETQ. CDR3 sequence reads: CASREEPHYQPQHF. CDR3 bases: TGCGCCAGCAGGGAGGAACCACATTATCAGCCCCAGCATTTT.

This chain joins TRBV28 and TRBJ2-1; 11 bases are a match to TRBD2. CDR1 and CDR2 (germline): MDHEN, SYDVKM. V gave up 5 bases and J gave up 4 bases; unmatched junction bases: 10. The CDR3 sequence is 17 residues long. The CDR3: CASSPYQGTSGYNEQFF. Written as DNA, the CDR3 is TGTGCCAGCAGTCCTTACCAGGGGACTAGCGGATACAATGAGCAGTTCTTC.

This clonotype was seen repeatedly, ten times or more. The chain recombines TRBV7-9 with TRBJ2-1; no definite D call. Deletions cut 5 bases from V and 9 bases from J, with 14 bases between. The CDR3 consists of 13 residues. CDR1 SEHNR and CDR2 FQNEAQ come from the germline V gene (reference sequence). This chain's CDR3 is CASSISPTGEQFF. DNA of the CDR3: TGTGCCAGCAGCATCAGCCCTACTGGTGAGCAGTTCTTC.

This chain links TRBV4-1 with TRBJ1-2; D possibly corresponds to TRBD1 (5 bases). The V gene lost 2 bases and the J gene lost 3 bases, with 16 bases spanning the gap. The CDR3 loop spans 16 amino acids. Germline CDR1 MGHRA, CDR2 YSYEKL. CDR3 amino acids: CASSQLGVWGYYGYTF. The CDR3 nucleotides read TGCGCCAGCAGCCAATTAGGAGTGTGGGGCTACTATGGCTACACCTTC.

This sequence joins TRBV12-3 or TRBV12-4 and TRBJ2-1, with 11 bases aligning to TRBD2. The V segment lost 6 bases and the J segment 7 bases; nucleotides outside the gene matches: 5. This CDR3 contains 14 residues. The CDR3 protein is CASSKRLAGNEQFF. The CDR3, as DNA: TGTGCCAGCAGCAAACGACTAGCGGGGAATGAGCAGTTCTTC.

The V and J genes are TRBV12-3 or TRBV12-4 and TRBJ2-2; D tentatively reads TRBD1 or TRBD2 (5 bases each). The CDR3 spans 18 residues. Trimming took off 7 bases at V and 5 bases at J, with 26 bases between the two ends. This chain's CDR3 is CASILTPGTGAVTGELFF. In nucleotides, the CDR3 is TGTGCCAGCATCCTAACCCCCGGGACCGGGGCCGTGACCGGGGAGCTGTTTTTT.

This clonotype was observed a handful of times. J is TRBJ2-7 and V is TRBV9; D may be TRBD2 (6 bases). V was clipped by 0 bases and J by 0 bases, with 13 bases between them. There are 16 residues in the CDR3. Germline-derived CDR1 and CDR2 are SGDLS and YYNGEE. The CDR3 sequence is CASSVESGDSSYEQYF. The CDR3 DNA reads TGTGCCAGCAGCGTAGAGTCGGGAGACTCCTCCTACGAGCAGTACTTC.

In this sample, this clonotype turned up a few times. The genes are TRBV29-1 and TRBJ2-1; TRBD1 matches 7 bases. Germline V gives CDR1 SQVTM, CDR2 ANQGSEA. After removal of 7 bases from V and 2 bases from J, the junction contained 14 bases not matched to a gene. This CDR3 is built from 16 residues. DNA of the CDR3: TGCAGCGCCGAAGGCGAGACAGGGCGCCCCTACAATGAGCAGTTCTTC. Residues: CSAEGETGRPYNEQFF.

This clonotype has only a few counts. The V gene is TRBV4-1, the J gene TRBJ2-7, with a possible D match to TRBD2 (6 bases). This CDR3 has 16 residues. Looked up from germline, CDR1 is MGHRA and CDR2 is YSYEKL. V was pared by 3 bases and J by 2 bases, with 17 bases between. In DNA form, the CDR3 reads TGCGCCAGCAGCCACCATTTTTTTGCGGGACCCTACGAGCAGTACTTC. Protein product: CASSHHFFAGPYEQYF.

This clonotype was counted many times. V usage is TRBV7-9 and J usage is TRBJ2-1; perhaps D is TRBD1 or TRBD2 (5 bases each). The V and J ends lost 5 bases and 5 bases respectively, with 13 bases between them. The CDR3 extends over 14 amino acids. Per germline, CDR1 SEHNR and CDR2 FQNEAQ (reference sequence). The CDR3 protein is CASSNGDGDNEQFF. In DNA, the CDR3 is TGTGCCAGCAGCAACGGGGACGGTGACAATGAGCAGTTCTTC.

The chain employs TRBV6-2 or TRBV6-3 and TRBJ1-1; possibly TRBD1 for D (6 bases). The CDR3 length is 14 residues. CDR1 is MNHEY and CDR2 is SVGEGT in the germline V gene. The ends were cut back, 2 bases at V and 4 bases at J, with 11 bases in the middle. The chain's CDR3 is CASSYDEGVTEAFF. In DNA form, the CDR3 reads TGTGCCAGCAGTTACGACGAGGGGGTCACTGAAGCTTTCTTT.

This clonotype was seen ten or more times. The chain employs TRBV9 and TRBJ2-7, with a weak D call TRBD1 (5 bases). Trimming left V 0 bases short and J 3 bases short, with 10 bases between. This CDR3 is built from 14 residues. CDR1 SGDLS and CDR2 YYNGEE come from the germline V gene. The CDR3 loop is CASSVAFRDYEQYF. CDR3 DNA: TGTGCCAGCAGCGTAGCGTTCAGGGACTACGAGCAGTACTTC.

The chain couples TRBV2 to TRBJ2-1; D is ambiguous. The germline CDR1 and CDR2 sequences are SNHLY and FYNNEI. V was pared by 10 bases and J by 4 bases, with 11 bases between. The CDR3 contains 12 residues. CDR3 nucleotide sequence: TGTGCCACCCTAGGCTTGTACAATGAGCAGTTCTTC. Protein sequence: CATLGLYNEQFF.

V gene TRBV28 combines with J gene TRBJ2-2; 8 bases line up with TRBD2. Trimming at V came to 5 bases and at J to 7 bases, leaving 12 bases not matched to a gene. CDR1 and CDR2 from the germline V gene are MDHEN and SYDVKM. The CDR3 contains 16 residues. CDR3 bases: TGTGCCAGCAGTCCCCTTCGAGTAGCGGGGAACGGGGAGCTGTTTTTT. This sequence encodes CASSPLRVAGNGELFF.

This chain uses TRBV27 with TRBJ2-7; D unclear. Germline loops: CDR1 MNHEY, CDR2 SMNVEV (reference sequence). V lost 4 bases and J 3 bases, leaving 10 bases between the germline ends. This CDR3 comprises 13 residues. The CDR3 DNA sequence: TGTGCCAGCAGTTCCGGAGCCCACTACGAGCAGTACTTC. It specifies CASSSGAHYEQYF.

The V and J genes are TRBV11-1 and TRBJ2-3; 9 bases line up with TRBD2. CDR3 size: 18 residues. Germline trimming cut 0 bases from V and 5 bases from J; bases unmatched to any gene: 12. The germline gives CDR1 SGHAT, CDR2 FQDESV (reference sequence). The CDR3 region has the DNA TGTGCCAGCAGCTTAGCAGGGACTAAGCGGGAGGTGGAAGATACGCAGTATTTT. Amino acid sequence: CASSLAGTKREVEDTQYF.